At least ten counts were recorded for the clone carrying this T cell receptor beta chain. The antigen is not known. The authors amplified TCR beta CDR3 regions from RNA transcripts. Second-round multiplex PCR came after a first-round RT-PCR that employed HTBI primers. TCRdb independently ran MiXCR on the multiplex PCR reads; one entry per CDR3 protein. The sample shows roughly 500,000 distinct CDR3 sequences, over 13% of them seen only once. With 2 bases removed from V and 0 bases from J, the gap between germline ends came to 13 bases. CDR1 is DFQATT, CDR2 SNEGSKA, per germline (reference sequence). The CDR3 runs 15 residues. These data belong to a study of Graves' ophthalmopathy and Graves' hyperthyroidism. General study points: In separating ophthalmopathy from stable hyperthyroidism, a 13-signature model achieved less than 90% sensitivity and approximately 80% specificity. Ophthalmopathy progression cases were predicted by the model with approximately 70% sensitivity and 72% to 85% specificity.

Sequenced sample: blood. This receptor was taken from a woman aged 30 to 39 with Graves' ophthalmopathy. The gene calls are TRBV20-1 and TRBJ1-1; D might be TRBD1 (5 bases). The CDR3 spells CSARSVRGMNTEAFF. DNA for the CDR3: TGCAGTGCTAGATCAGTCCGGGGGATGAACACTGAAGCTTTCTTT.